Reported below is one T cell receptor beta chain. Its cognate antigen is unknown. The entry originates in a study of read filtering for tumor transcriptome and immune sequencing. Whole-study context: Revised staging placed roughly 8 patients in R-ISS I, around 15 in II, more than 5 in III. RNA-seq yielded only about 85 to 1273 TCR reads, IR-seq about 4 to 10.27 million.

Findings of the study overall: Sorted CD138-negative bone marrow cells were not purified T cells. IR-seq captured clonotypes deeper and more reliably than RNA-seq.

V was clipped by 5 bases and J by 5 bases, with 18 bases between them. Germline V gives CDR1 SEHNR, CDR2 FQNEAQ (reference sequence). The CDR3 consists of 15 residues. This library used about 360 ng RNA and molecular barcoded adaptors spanning alpha/delta and beta/gamma chains. TCRdb fed the reads into MiXCR, producing one record per CDR3 protein. The sample lists 130,000 or so distinct CDR3 sequences, 13% occurring once. Input material: a population of CD138-negative cells sorted from bone marrow. The sequence derives from a donor over 35 with multiple myeloma. The chain recombines TRBV7-9 with TRBJ1-2; maybe TRBD1 (6 bases). CDR3 loop: CASSRIWTDLYGYTF. The CDR3 DNA sequence: TGTGCCAGCAGCCGAATCTGGACAGATCTTTATGGCTACACCTTC.